This record concerns one T cell receptor (beta chain) sequence. As handled by the study authors: Reference gene primer amplification yielded estimated nucleated cell counts. Repertoires were generated with immunoSEQ multiplex PCR, while TCRdb's copy carries only in-frame clones and drops some. For V, J and clone size, that table is used; D and trimming come from the DNA. The table shows under 400,000 clones, with about 87% occurring only once. Germline V lookup: CDR1 MNHEY, CDR2 SMNVEV (reference sequence). V was trimmed by 7 bases and J by 2 bases, leaving 13 bases between them. The CDR3 has 14 residues. This entry comes from a study of blood T cell repertoires in COVID-19. Study-wide background: From T cells, B-cell-depleted T cells, or PBMCs came the material, which was cDNA or gDNA.

The material sequenced was PBMCs or T cells enriched from blood (not recorded which). The receptor comes from a man between 40 and 49 years old in a cohort exposed to, infected with or recovered from COVID-19 (not recorded which). The chain has TRBV27 and TRBJ2-3; D is possibly TRBD2 (5 bases). CDR3 in DNA: TGTGCCAGCAAGGGCGGGTACAACACAGATACGCAGTATTTT. Encoded protein: CASKGGYNTDTQYF.